This T cell receptor beta chain is drawn from a study of OX40 agonist ivuxolimab in advanced cancers. CDR1 and CDR2 from the germline V gene are SGHAT and FQNNGV. V was clipped by 5 bases and J by 4 bases, with 20 bases between them. The CDR3 has 16 amino acids. Study outcomes and limitations: Doses of 0.1 to 3.0 mg/kg were accompanied by clonal expansion of CD4+ and CD8+ blood T cells by week 6.

TCRdb's table, derived via immunoSEQ multiplex PCR, lists solely in-frame clones and lacks some. Of approximately 60,000 clones listed, 92% are singletons. In regard to this clone: As yet, its antigen is unknown.

The V call is TRBV11-2, the J call TRBJ2-5, with D perhaps matching TRBD1 (6 bases). Sequencing was performed on CD4+ or CD8+ T cells sorted from blood, taken in a trial of the OX40 agonist ivuxolimab. The sequence came from an adult with an advanced solid tumor such as melanoma, head and neck, liver or kidney cancer. CDR3 amino acids: CASSVLGQPTRETQYF. CDR3 nucleotide sequence: TGTGCCAGCAGCGTACTAGGACAGCCAACCCGAGAGACCCAGTACTTC.